The T cell receptor (beta chain) under discussion was sequenced for a study of T cell changes during pregnancy in multiple sclerosis. The method was immunoSEQ multiplex PCR; TCRdb's version includes in-frame clones alone and lacks a portion of them. The sample yields approximately 87,000 clones, around nine tenths seen once. Trimming removed 5 bases from V and 6 bases from J, with 14 bases in between. This CDR3 is built from 13 residues. Germline assignment: CDR1 SEHNR and CDR2 FQNEAQ (reference sequence). The chain has TRBV7-9 and TRBJ2-7, with no clear D. This material consisted of CD4+ T cells from peripheral blood mononuclear cells, taken in the second trimester of pregnancy. The clonotype comes from a female donor with multiple sclerosis, enrolled in a pregnancy study. The CDR3 region has the DNA TGTGCCAGCAGCCCAACAATTCCCCCCGAGCAGTACTTC. It is translated as CASSPTIPPEQYF.